This TCR beta chain was sequenced during a study of spatial heterogeneity in lung cancer (dated by TCRdb to about 2019). Background for the entire study: Beta-chain transcripts were consistently detected in greater numbers than alpha-chain transcripts, which likely reflected higher beta-chain transcript abundance. At surgery, roughly 220 tumor regions, around 64 matched nontumor lung samples and more than 55 PBMC samples were TCR-sequenced for both alpha and beta chains. In non-small cell lung cancer, the study made a quantitative comparison of TCR alpha and beta repertoires among multiple tumor regions, matched nontumor lung and blood. Nonsynonymous mutation counts, determined by whole-exome sequencing of tumor tissue, were related to TCR repertoire features. In the raw uncorrected reads, each unique combination of TCR and UMI appeared on average more than ten times.

Trimming costs V 0 bases and J 8 bases, and their ends lie 7 bases apart. Based on the germline V gene (reference sequence), the CDR1 and CDR2 sequences are SEHNR and FQNEAQ. Its CDR3 holds 12 amino acids, cysteine through phenylalanine. This entry keeps only the CDR3 DNA: 36 bases, framed from base 1. This sample's time point label indicates: sample taken at primary tumor resection. Without any cell sorting, TCR sequencing was performed on whole RNA extracted either from tumor and nontumor lung tissue or from cryopreserved PBMC samples. Samples were obtained from approximately 70 patients with early-stage, untreated non-small cell lung cancer from the lung TRACERx cohort. Only patients with enough RNA available from two or more tumor regions were chosen for TCR sequencing. The table lists this clonotype with a few counts. Its antigen remains unidentified. No much larger clone exists at a distance of one base, and base qualities are not known.

The method behind the library was 5' RACE. Sequencing instrument: NextSeq 500. In the TCR library protocol, a unique molecular identifier was attached to each TCR cDNA molecule so that PCR and sequencing errors could be corrected. The study's own analysis went as follows. Decombinator tools were used for TCR identification, UMI-based error correction and CDR3 extraction. TCRs above a frequency of 2 per 1,000, corresponding to the top 1% of the tumor frequency distribution, were defined as expanded. Renyi diversity was calculated using the R vegan package after each repertoire was subsampled 100 times to 5,000 TCRs. To build CDR3 similarity networks, amino acid triplet string-kernel similarity was used, and CDR3s were connected when their pairwise similarity was above 0.82. TCRdb reprocessed the public reads (quality trimming at Q25 with fastp, clone calling with MiXCR) and kept in-frame beta chains. Every CDR3 protein is listed once, alongside the most common genes and DNA of its rows. These V and J calls are TCRdb output, not the study's own analysis. This sample lists about 38,000 distinct CDR3 sequences; roughly 8% were detected once. In total, the top ten clones hold 25% to 35% of the sample.

What the authors observed across the whole study: Ubiquitous expanded tumor TCRs were found in blood more often at tumor resection than at routine follow-up. Additional single-cell paired TCR alpha and beta sequencing was considered necessary to confirm, at a functional level, the hypothesis that regional TCRs recognize regional mutations.

The material was PBMCs, obtained at surgery. The sequence was collected from a male donor with early-stage non-small cell lung cancer. The rearrangement joined TRBV7-9 to TRBJ1-2; too little of a D gene remains to name it. For the CDR3, the sequence is CASSLATGGYTF. The nucleotides read TGTGCCAGCAGCTTAGCGACCGGGGGCTACACCTTC.